This T cell receptor beta chain comes out of a study of response to subunit inactivated influenza vaccine. From germline, CDR1 is LNHNV and CDR2 YYDKDF (reference sequence). The CDR3 is made up of 13 amino acids. Trimming stripped 6 bases from V and 6 bases from J, with 12 bases between. Study-level points and caveats: It was suggested by the authors that few new T cells are recruited by each seasonal influenza vaccination.

On this clonotype: No antigen is known for it.

TCRdb called the RT-PCR reads again in MiXCR, with one record for every CDR3 protein. Among 750,000 to 850,000 distinct CDR3 sequences, about 18% were seen once, and the ten largest hold roughly 10%. This TCR came from a man aged 50 or older who received an inactivated influenza vaccine. The chain carries TRBV15 and TRBJ2-1, with D perhaps matching TRBD1 (5 bases). Sequencing was performed on PBMCs from blood, taken around 5 days after vaccination. CDR3 protein: CATSFLGANEQFF. DNA for the CDR3: TGTGCCACCAGTTTCTTAGGGGCCAATGAGCAGTTCTTC.